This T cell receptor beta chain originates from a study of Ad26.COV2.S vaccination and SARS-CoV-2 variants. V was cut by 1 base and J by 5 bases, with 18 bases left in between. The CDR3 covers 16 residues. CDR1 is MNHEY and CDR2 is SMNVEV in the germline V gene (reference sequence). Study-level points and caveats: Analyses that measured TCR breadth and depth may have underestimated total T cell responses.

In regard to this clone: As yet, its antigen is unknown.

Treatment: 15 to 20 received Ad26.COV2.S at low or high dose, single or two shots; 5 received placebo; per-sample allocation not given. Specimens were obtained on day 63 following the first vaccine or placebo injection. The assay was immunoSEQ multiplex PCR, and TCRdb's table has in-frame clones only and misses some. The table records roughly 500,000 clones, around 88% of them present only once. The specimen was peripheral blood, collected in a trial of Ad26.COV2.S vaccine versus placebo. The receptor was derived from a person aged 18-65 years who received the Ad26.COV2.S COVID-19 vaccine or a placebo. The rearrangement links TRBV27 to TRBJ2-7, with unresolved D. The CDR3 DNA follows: TGTGCCAGCAGTTTATTTTTGGGTCTTACTGGGGACGAGCAGTACTTC. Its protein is CASSLFLGLTGDEQYF.